Given below is one TCR beta chain in context. Its specificity is not known. These data are taken from a study of shared clonotypes between healthy human individuals. Sequencing was at deep level. Produced via immunoSEQ multiplex PCR; TCRdb's table is partial and in-frame only. The sample lists 2 million to 2.5 million clones, 85% to 95% occurring once. V lost 7 bases to trimming and J lost 7 bases; unmatched junction nucleotides: 10. From germline, CDR1 is MNHEY and CDR2 SMNVEV (reference sequence). CDR3 length: 14 amino acids. Study-wide results and caveats: Larger richness was generally estimated for naive than memory subsets. Genetic and exposure-history diversity was limited by the few donors. Sharing across a few donors was seen in approximately 5.2% of naive CD4 clonotypes.

The V and J genes are TRBV27 and TRBJ1-2; 9 bases agree with TRBD1. The TCR sequence derives from a man between 18 and 35 years old in good health. Some clones in this sample may be carry-over from other donors' samples. Sequences were obtained from naive CD4+ T cells from PBMCs. The subset was: CD45RA+ positively selected. The CDR3 spells CASTQQGASGGYTF. CDR3 in DNA: TGTGCCAGCACCCAACAGGGGGCGAGTGGTGGCTACACCTTC.